This TCR beta chain was captured in a study of blood T cells in healthy people across ages. With a J-beta primer mix and a sample-barcoded 5' primer, a second PCR ran roughly 6 to 12 cycles. In TCRdb, the 5' RACE reads were re-called with MiXCR into one record per CDR3 protein. The table records approximately 790,000 distinct CDR3 sequences, around 62% of them present only once. V shed 5 bases and J 3 bases; nucleotides not matched to a gene: 8. The CDR3 covers 15 residues. The V gene's germline CDR1 is SEHNR and CDR2 FQNEAQ (reference sequence). The chain links TRBV7-9 to TRBJ2-7, with TRBD1 identical over 9 bases. Sequencing used blood. The receptor comes from a man aged 30-40 years in good health. Here the CDR3 DNA reads TGTGCCAGCAGCCGGACCGAGACAGGGGGCTACGAGCAGTACTTC. Translation: CASSRTETGGYEQYF.